These T cell receptor beta chains were read from a single sample in a study of CD8 T cells in Susac syndrome. In TCRdb, the immunoSEQ multiplex PCR reads were re-called with MiXCR into one record per CDR3 protein. The data hold about 71,000 distinct CDR3 sequences, with just over 90% observed a single time. Material: CD4+ T cells from PBMCs. All receptors derive from a human donor with Susac syndrome. CDR3s include the opening cysteine and the closing phenylalanine or tryptophan. D genes are given only for firm matches. Clone size is stated in some rows and not others, as once, few, many or a class when expanded.

D	V	J	size	DNA	CDR3
.	TRBV19	TRBJ1-6	.	TGTGCCAGTAGGAGCTCCTATAATTCACCCCTCCACTTT	CASRSSYNSPLHF
.	TRBV7-2	TRBJ2-6	once	TGTGCCAGCAGCCCTAGTGGGGTCCAGGAAGCCAACGTCCTGACTTTC	CASSPSGVQEANVLTF
.	TRBV5-1	TRBJ1-2	.	TGCGCCAGCAGCTTCGGACAGTTAGCTAACTATGGCTACACCTTC	CASSFGQLANYGYTF
TRBD1	TRBV11-1	TRBJ2-1	.	TGTGCCAGCAGCCCAGGACAGGGGAAGTACAATGAGCAGTTCTTC	CASSPGQGKYNEQFF
.	TRBV7-2	TRBJ2-5	.	TGTGCCAGCAGCGCGGACAGACGGGAGACCCAGTACTTC	CASSADRRETQYF
TRBD2	TRBV7-2	TRBJ2-4	once	TGTGCCAGCAGCTTATCTAGCGGGGGGATGCAAAACATTCAGTACTTC	CASSLSSGGMQNIQYF
TRBD2	TRBV4-2	TRBJ2-3	.	TGTGCCAGCAGCCAGGGAGCGGGGATCCTAACAGATACGCAGTATTTT	CASSQGAGILTDTQYF
.	TRBV7-9	TRBJ2-7	.	TGTGCCAGCAGACAAACCGGACCGGATGAGCAGTACTTC	CASRQTGPDEQYF
TRBD2	TRBV3-1	TRBJ2-1	.	TGTGCCAGCAGCCAGGCGGGGGGGCCCCGGGAGCAGTTCTTC	CASSQAGGPREQFF
TRBD1	TRBV29-1	TRBJ1-1	.	TGCAGTGGGGACAGCACTGAAGCTTTCTTT	CSGDSTEAFF
TRBD2	TRBV7-9	TRBJ2-3	.	TGTGCCAGCAGCTCGGGACTAGCGGGGGCCACAGATACGCAGTATTTT	CASSSGLAGATDTQYF
.	TRBV5-1	TRBJ1-1	.	TGCGCCAGCAGCTTTATTGGCACTGAAGCTTTCTTT	CASSFIGTEAFF
.	TRBV5-1	TRBJ2-2	.	TGCGCCAGCAGCTTGGAGGGGACGGACACCGGGGAGCTGTTTTTT	CASSLEGTDTGELFF
.	TRBV24-1	TRBJ1-2	.	TGTGCCACCAGTGATTGGGGCAGGGCTGGCTACACCTTC	CATSDWGRAGYTF
.	TRBV5-6	TRBJ1-6	.	TGTGCCAGCAGCGCCGGATCCAGGGGTAGGGATTCACCCCTCCACTTT	CASSAGSRGRDSPLHF
TRBD1	TRBV7-9	TRBJ2-7	.	TGTGCCAGCAGCCCGCCGGGTTCAGGGGGCAGTAGTCGCGAGCAGTACTTC	CASSPPGSGGSSREQYF
.	TRBV23-1	TRBJ1-4	.	TGCGCCAGGGTAAAGGATTGCCGGCTCCTGGGCTCAAGTCCAAATGAAAAACTGTTTTTT	CARVKDCRLLGSSPNEKLFF
TRBD2	TRBV6-2/TRBV6-3	TRBJ2-1	.	TGTGCCAGCAGTTCTTACCAAGGACTAGCGGGGGCATACAATGAGCAGTTCTTC	CASSSYQGLAGAYNEQFF
TRBD2	TRBV20-1	TRBJ2-2	.	TGCAGTGCCGCGGGGGGGCCTGGGACCGGGGAGCTGTTTTTT	CSAAGGPGTGELFF
.	TRBV20-1	TRBJ1-1	.	TGCAGTGCTAGGGGGTGGGAGGGGATGAACACTGAAGCTTTCTTT	CSARGWEGMNTEAFF
.	TRBV18	TRBJ1-5	.	TGTGCCAGCTCACCAGGGCTTAGCAATCAGCCCCAGCATTTT	CASSPGLSNQPQHF
.	TRBV3-1	TRBJ1-6	.	TGTGCCAGCAGCCAAGAGAAGAACGCAGTTAATGATAATTCACCCCTCCACTTT	CASSQEKNAVNDNSPLHF
TRBD1	TRBV3-1	TRBJ2-3	.	TGTGCCAGCAGCCAAGTACCAGGGGGTACGCAGTATTTT	CASSQVPGGTQYF
TRBD2	TRBV4-1	TRBJ2-5	.	TGCGCCAGCAGCCAAGATCTGGGGACTAGGGGGTACCAAGAGACCCAGTACTTC	CASSQDLGTRGYQETQYF